This T cell receptor beta chain was identified in a study of monozygotic twins with inflammatory bowel disease. Every TCR library drew on 3500 ng of total RNA. Researchers generated cDNA in eight separate reactions per sample. TCRdb reprocessed the 5' RACE reads, keeping one entry per CDR3 protein, no DNA. The sample's table shows around 380,000 distinct CDR3 sequences. There are 13 residues in the CDR3. Germline CDR1 reads SGHDN; CDR2 reads FVKESK. The clonotype originates from a human donor with ulcerative colitis or Crohn's disease, or a healthy co-twin of an affected twin (not recorded which). Material: blood. The chain couples TRBV14 to TRBJ2-5. The CDR3 region is CASSFGPRETQYF.